These 32 T cell receptor beta chains were sequenced from one sample in a study of blood T cell repertoires in COVID-19. The assay was immunoSEQ multiplex PCR, and TCRdb's table has in-frame clones only and misses some. Found here are about 54,000 clones, 90% of them singletons; the top ten hold about 7.7%. Sequencing used peripheral blood. The receptors come from a middle-aged woman with active COVID-19.

This sequence joins TRBV6-6 and TRBJ2-7, with a weak D call TRBD1 (7 bases). The CDR3 length is 15 residues. Germline V lookup: CDR1 MNHNY, CDR2 SVGAGI (reference sequence). Trimming left V 5 bases short and J 2 bases short, with 16 bases between. CDR3 in amino acids: CASSQLTGTPYEQYF. Written as DNA, the CDR3 is TGTGCCAGCAGTCAGCTGACAGGGACTCCCTACGAGCAGTACTTC.

The rearrangement joins TRBV13 to TRBJ2-3, with a weak D call TRBD1 (6 bases). The CDR3 spans 15 residues. Trimming left V 3 bases short and J 8 bases short, with 18 bases between. CDR1 is PRHDT, CDR2 FYEKMQ, per germline (reference sequence). The CDR3 bases are TGTGCCAGCAGCTTCCCGGGACACCGGGGCGGTACGCAGTATTTT. Encoded protein: CASSFPGHRGGTQYF.

The rearrangement uses TRBV19 and TRBJ1-1; no clear D. V gave up 5 bases and J gave up 6 bases, with 13 bases separating them. CDR3 length: 13 amino acids. Germline V gene lookup returns CDR1 LNHDA and CDR2 SQIVND (reference sequence). The DNA of the CDR3 is TGTGCCAGTAGTTTCCCGAGGAGCCCTGAAGCTTTCTTT. As protein: CASSFPRSPEAFF.

This chain links TRBV14 with TRBJ1-6; D may be TRBD1 (6 bases). Germline CDR1 reads SGHDN; CDR2 reads FVKESK. V shed 1 base and J shed 7 bases, with 11 bases lying between them. The CDR3 has 15 residues. CDR3 in amino acids: CASSQGAGENSPLHF. DNA for the CDR3: TGTGCCAGCAGCCAAGGGGCAGGGGAAAATTCACCCCTCCACTTT.

The chain employs TRBV7-8 and TRBJ2-1; D may be TRBD1 (6 bases). Germline values: CDR1 SGHVS, CDR2 FQNEAQ. Trimming took off 5 bases at V and 6 bases at J, with 20 bases between the two ends. The CDR3 is 16 residues long. The CDR3 sequence: CASSPSPGQRPNEQFF. The CDR3 coding sequence is TGTGCCAGCAGCCCGTCCCCCGGACAGAGGCCCAATGAGCAGTTCTTC.

V usage is TRBV18 and J usage is TRBJ1-3, with 7 positions matching TRBD1. J was trimmed by 0 bases and V by 6 bases; bases with no gene match: 8. The CDR3 length is 16 residues. Germline-derived CDR1 and CDR2 are KGHSH and LQKENI. CDR3 sequence: CASSPTTGPSGNTIYF. CDR3 DNA: TGTGCCAGCTCCCCTACGACAGGGCCCTCTGGAAACACCATATATTTT.

The chain has TRBV4-1 and TRBJ2-2; 15 bases are a match to TRBD2. V was clipped by 4 bases and J by 4 bases; unmatched bases: 7. Germline assignment: CDR1 MGHRA and CDR2 YSYEKL. The CDR3 totals 18 residues. The CDR3 bases are TGCGCCAGCAGCCCTGGACTAGCGGGGGGGCGACCCACCGGGGAGCTGTTTTTT. Translating it yields CASSPGLAGGRPTGELFF.

V and J are TRBV7-9 and TRBJ2-2, with a weak D call TRBD1 (5 bases). The V end lost 5 bases, the J end lost 3 bases, and 13 bases lay between the germline ends. The CDR3 length is 15 residues. Germline lookup yields CDR1 SEHNR and CDR2 FQNEAQ (reference sequence). The CDR3 sequence: CASSALGQDTGELFF. DNA of the CDR3: TGTGCCAGCAGCGCTCTGGGGCAAGACACCGGGGAGCTGTTTTTT.

V is TRBV7-2 and J is TRBJ1-4; D uncertain. V lost 5 bases and J lost 14, with 18 bases in between. The CDR3 is made up of 13 amino acids. The germline V gene has CDR1 SGHTA and CDR2 FQGNSA. CDR3 DNA: TGTGCCAGCAGCGCGGTGGCGTGGCTCAAGCTGTTTTTT. It codes for CASSAVAWLKLFF.

The chain carries TRBV11-3 and TRBJ2-5; D call uncertain. The CDR3 has 16 amino acids. Looked up from germline, CDR1 is SGHNT and CDR2 is YENEEA. V lost 0 bases and J lost 3, with 14 bases in between. CDR3 DNA sequence: TGTGCCAGCAGCTTAGAGATGATAGACGGAGAAGAGACCCAGTACTTC. The encoded protein is CASSLEMIDGEETQYF.

This clone was found once. The chain joins TRBV19 to TRBJ1-6; 7 bases are shared with TRBD1. CDR1 is LNHDA and CDR2 is SQIVND in the germline V gene (reference sequence). This CDR3 region has 14 residues. Trimming removed 3 bases from V and 8 bases from J; junction bases left unmatched: 4. The CDR3 sequence: CASSIRGGDSPLHF. The CDR3 DNA follows: TGTGCCAGTAGTATCCGAGGGGGCGATTCACCCCTCCACTTT.

The chain has TRBV9 and TRBJ1-2; unclear D gene. The CDR3 length is 15 residues. CDR1 SGDLS and CDR2 YYNGEE come from the germline V gene. V lost 3 bases and J 4 bases, leaving 16 bases between the germline ends. In DNA, the CDR3 is TGTGCCAGCAGCGGGTCACTTCGTTCTCCCTATGGCTACACCTTC. It codes for CASSGSLRSPYGYTF.

This chain connects TRBV7-3 to TRBJ1-4; D gene uncertain. CDR3 size: 16 residues. V gave up 5 bases and J gave up 7 bases, with 20 bases separating them. Germline CDR1 reads SGHTA; CDR2 reads FQGTGA. In DNA, the CDR3 is TGTGCCAGCAGCACCCTCCCAAACCGAGGCAGTGAAAAACTGTTTTTT. Its protein product is CASSTLPNRGSEKLFF.

This chain connects TRBV11-1 to TRBJ2-3; 7 bases are shared with TRBD1. Germline CDR1 and CDR2: SGHAT and FQDESV (reference sequence). This CDR3 region has 15 residues. V shed 4 bases and J 0 bases; nucleotides not matched to a gene: 4. The CDR3 nucleotides read TGTGCCAGCAGCTCGATACAGGGGAGCACAGATACGCAGTATTTT. It yields the protein CASSSIQGSTDTQYF.

The chain carries TRBV7-9 and TRBJ1-2, with 7 positions matching TRBD1. This CDR3 comprises 14 residues. V was pared by 5 bases and J by 7 bases, with 10 bases of the junction left unmatched. Germline V gene lookup returns CDR1 SEHNR and CDR2 FQNEAQ (reference sequence). CDR3 sequence: CASSVTGEWRGYTF. Here the CDR3 DNA reads TGTGCCAGCAGCGTAACAGGGGAATGGCGTGGCTACACCTTC. The full variable domain, in which reference TRBV7-9 and TRBJ1-2 provide the parts outside the CDR3, is DTGVSQNPRHKITKRGQNVTFRCDPISEHNRLYWYRQTLGQGPEFLTYFQNEAQLEKSRLLSDRFSAERPKGSFSTLEIQRTEQGDSAMYLCASSVTGEWRGYTFGSGTRLTVV.

The chain employs TRBV11-3 and TRBJ1-1, with 8 bases lining up with TRBD1. V was pared by 2 bases and J by 6 bases, with 2 bases of the junction left unmatched. Germline CDR1 is SGHNT and CDR2 is YENEEA. This CDR3 has 13 amino acids. The CDR3 is CASSLSGGPEAFF. CDR3 nucleotides: TGTGCCAGCAGCTTATCAGGGGGCCCTGAAGCTTTCTTT.

The CDR3 nucleotides read TGTGCCAGCAGCCCGACCCGGGACAGGGTGGGCGAGCAGTACTTC. Protein: CASSPTRDRVGEQYF. This rearrangement joins TRBV7-2 to TRBJ2-7, with 9 positions matching TRBD1. Trimming at V came to 5 bases and at J to 6 bases, leaving 11 bases not matched to a gene. The germline CDR1 and CDR2 sequences are SGHTA and FQGNSA. The CDR3 loop spans 15 amino acids.

The rearrangement links TRBV6-5 to TRBJ2-3; the D is unclear. The length of the CDR3 is 13 residues. Germline CDR1 reads MNHEY; CDR2 reads SVGAGI. V was clipped by 5 bases and J by 6 bases, with 12 bases between them. The CDR3 nucleotides are TGTGCCAGCAGTAACACGAAGTCGGATACGCAGTATTTT. Translated, it gives CASSNTKSDTQYF.

The J gene is TRBJ2-3, the V gene TRBV14; TRBD1 is a possible D gene (5 bases). The germline V gene encodes CDR1 SGHDN and CDR2 FVKESK. This CDR3 has 15 residues. The ends were cut back, 1 base at V and 8 bases at J, with 16 bases in the middle. CDR3 nucleotides: TGTGCCAGCAGCCAAGCCAGGGTTGACTTAGGTACGCAGTATTTT. Translating it yields CASSQARVDLGTQYF. Drawing the rest from reference TRBV14 and TRBJ2-3, the complete variable domain is EAGVTQFPSHSVIEKGQTVTLRCDPISGHDNLYWYRRVMGKEIKFLLHFVKESKQDESGMPNNRFLAERTGGTYSTLKVQPAELEDSGVYFCASSQARVDLGTQYFGPGTRLTVL.

There are a few counts of this clone. The chain is built from TRBV4-2 and TRBJ2-1, with 8 bases identical to TRBD2. Germline V gene sequence: CDR1 LGHNA, CDR2 YNFKEQ. V was pared by 4 bases and J by 5 bases, with 13 bases of the junction left unmatched. The CDR3 extends over 17 amino acids. CDR3 sequence: CASSPRLAWALHNEQFF. DNA for the CDR3: TGTGCCAGCAGCCCCCGACTAGCGTGGGCCCTACACAATGAGCAGTTCTTC.

The chain joins TRBV2 to TRBJ2-3, with 13 bases that match TRBD2. The length of the CDR3 is 16 residues. Germline V CDR1 and CDR2: SNHLY, FYNNEI. Germline trimming cut 6 bases from V and 2 bases from J; bases unmatched to any gene: 5. The CDR3 spells CASSGGLAGDTDTQYF. In nucleotides, the CDR3 is TGTGCCAGCAGCGGTGGACTAGCGGGGGACACAGATACGCAGTATTTT.

CDR3 bases: TGTGCCAGCACTATACTCATGAACACTGAAGCTTTCTTT. Amino acid sequence: CASTILMNTEAFF. The rearrangement links TRBV6-5 to TRBJ1-1; D gene unclear. The CDR3 extends over 13 amino acids. The ends were cut back, 7 bases at V and 0 bases at J, with 9 bases in the middle. The germline V gene has CDR1 MNHEY and CDR2 SVGAGI.

Written as DNA, the CDR3 is TGTGCCAGCAGCTTAGAAGGGGCCGGAGGGGCCCTCCACTTT. This sequence encodes CASSLEGAGGALHF. The rearrangement links TRBV11-3 to TRBJ1-6; the D gene is possibly TRBD1 (5 bases). Per the germline V gene, CDR1 is SGHNT and CDR2 is YENEEA. V lost 0 bases and J 14 bases, leaving 14 bases between the germline ends. The CDR3 covers 14 residues.

The chain is built from TRBV5-1 and TRBJ2-2; TRBD2 is a possible D gene (6 bases). V shed 0 bases and J shed 4 bases, with 13 bases lying between them. This CDR3 has 16 residues. In germline, CDR1 is SGHRS, CDR2 YFSETQ. The chain's CDR3 is CASSLDGGGRTGELFF. CDR3 sequence (DNA): TGCGCCAGCAGCTTGGATGGAGGAGGGCGCACCGGGGAGCTGTTTTTT.

The V call is TRBV13, the J call TRBJ1-3; TRBD1 is a possible D gene (5 bases). The CDR3 loop spans 20 amino acids. V gave up 2 bases and J gave up 1 base, with 24 bases separating them. Germline CDR1 is PRHDT and CDR2 is FYEKMQ (reference sequence). This CDR3 reads CASSLQGAHGAGRSGNTIYF. The CDR3 DNA reads as TGTGCCAGCAGCTTACAAGGGGCCCACGGCGCAGGGAGGTCTGGAAACACCATATATTTT.

The chain links TRBV11-2 to TRBJ2-5; D might be TRBD2 (5 bases). There are 12 residues in the CDR3. Germline V gene lookup returns CDR1 SGHAT and CDR2 FQNNGV. Trimming took 8 bases from V and 5 from J, leaving 12 bases between them. CDR3 sequence: CASSRGWETQYF. The CDR3 DNA reads TGTGCCAGCTCCCGAGGGTGGGAGACCCAGTACTTC. Full variable domain (rest looked up from reference TRBV11-2 and TRBJ2-5): EAGVAQSPRYKIIEKRQSVAFWCNPISGHATLYWYQQILGQGPKLLIQFQNNGVVDDSQLPKDRFSAERLKGVDSTLKIQPAKLEDSAVYLCASSRGWETQYFGPGTRLLVL.

CDR3 nucleotide sequence: TGTGCCAGCAGCTTCAACGGGGACAATGAGCAGTTCTTC. This gives the protein CASSFNGDNEQFF. V and J are TRBV27 and TRBJ2-1; D might be TRBD2 (5 bases). Deletions cut 6 bases from V and 5 bases from J, with 11 bases between. The CDR3 is 13 residues long. Germline lookup yields CDR1 MNHEY and CDR2 SMNVEV (reference sequence).

The V and J genes are TRBV19 and TRBJ2-7; TRBD1 aligns across 11 bases. This CDR3 contains 16 residues. Germline lookup yields CDR1 LNHDA and CDR2 SQIVND (reference sequence). With 1 base clipped from V and 3 bases from J, the junction kept 5 bases outside the gene matches. CDR3 bases: TGTGCCAGTAGTATAGGGGACAGGGGGTACGGCTACGAGCAGTACTTC. Amino acids: CASSIGDRGYGYEQYF.

This chain uses TRBV6-5 with TRBJ1-1, with unresolved D. Trimming left V 10 bases short and J 6 bases short, with 15 bases between. CDR3 length: 12 residues. CDR1 and CDR2 (germline): MNHEY, SVGAGI. DNA of the CDR3: TGTGCCACAACCTCACGGGTTTCTGAAGCTTTCTTT. This codes for CATTSRVSEAFF.

The V and J genes are TRBV27 and TRBJ2-5, with 10 bases aligning to TRBD2. This CDR3 region has 18 residues. The ends lost 5 bases at V and 2 bases at J; junction bases unmatched: 14. The germline V gene encodes CDR1 MNHEY and CDR2 SMNVEV (reference sequence). The CDR3 is CASSPLSYRTSGQETQYF. DNA of the CDR3: TGTGCCAGCAGTCCCCTTAGCTATCGGACTAGCGGACAAGAGACCCAGTACTTC.

V usage is TRBV11-2 and J usage is TRBJ1-2; D remains unclear. The CDR3 is made up of 15 amino acids. The germline gives CDR1 SGHAT, CDR2 FQNNGV. Trimming pared 2 bases from V and 7 bases from J, leaving 17 bases between. The CDR3 loop reads CASSLSGIGGGGYTF. CDR3 nucleotides: TGTGCCAGCAGCTTAAGCGGTATCGGAGGAGGTGGCTACACCTTC. Based on the CDR3 plus reference TRBV11-2 and TRBJ1-2, the full variable domain is EAGVAQSPRYKIIEKRQSVAFWCNPISGHATLYWYQQILGQGPKLLIQFQNNGVVDDSQLPKDRFSAERLKGVDSTLKIQPAKLEDSAVYLCASSLSGIGGGGYTFGSGTRLTVV.

V and J are TRBV24-1 and TRBJ2-3; D might be TRBD2 (5 bases). CDR1 KGHDR and CDR2 SFDVKD come from the germline V gene. The CDR3 totals 15 residues. V was cut by 2 bases and J by 0 bases, with 8 bases left in between. CDR3 sequence (DNA): TGTGCCACCAGTGATTCGGGGTTTAGCACAGATACGCAGTATTTT. Its protein product is CATSDSGFSTDTQYF.